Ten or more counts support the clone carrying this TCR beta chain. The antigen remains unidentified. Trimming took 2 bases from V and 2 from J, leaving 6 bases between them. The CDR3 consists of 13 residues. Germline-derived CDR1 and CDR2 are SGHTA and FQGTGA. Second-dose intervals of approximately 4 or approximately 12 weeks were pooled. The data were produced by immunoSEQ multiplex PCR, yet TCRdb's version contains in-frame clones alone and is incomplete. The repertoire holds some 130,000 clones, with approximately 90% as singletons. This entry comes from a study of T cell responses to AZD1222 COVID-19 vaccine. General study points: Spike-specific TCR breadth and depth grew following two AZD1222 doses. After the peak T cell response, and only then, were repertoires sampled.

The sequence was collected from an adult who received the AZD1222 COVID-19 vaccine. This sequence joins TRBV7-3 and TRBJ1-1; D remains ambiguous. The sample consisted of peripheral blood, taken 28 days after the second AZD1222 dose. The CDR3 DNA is TGTGCCAGCAGCTTACTTACTAACACTGAAGCTTTCTTT. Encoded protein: CASSLLTNTEAFF.